This entry features one T cell receptor beta chain sequence. Its antigen is not known. Sorting isolated naive CD4 T cells lacking CD45RO and expressing CD62L. The sample originates from a study of human versus mouse CDR3 diversity and MHC coevolution. General study findings and limits: Clonal inequality was lowest in most of the three human donors. On average, humans showed more CDR3 deletions and insertions than mice.

Trimming removed 4 bases at V and 8 bases at J, with 20 bases between. CDR1 SGHVS and CDR2 FQNEAQ come from the germline V gene. This CDR3 spans 16 amino acids. Profiled with immunoSEQ multiplex PCR; TCRdb holds only in-frame clones, not every one. The sample contains roughly 86,000 clones, about 93% of which appear only once. Sequencing was performed on naive CD4+ T cells from blood. Sample subset: CD45RO-negative CD62L-positive naive CD4 T cells. The chain couples TRBV7-8 to TRBJ1-4; a weak D match, TRBD1 (6 bases). The sequence derives from a person between 25 and 75 years old in good health. The CDR3 is CASSWDGGRGLEKLFF. CDR3 DNA: TGTGCCAGCAGCTGGGATGGGGGCAGGGGACTAGAAAAACTGTTTTTT.